Described below is a single T cell receptor beta chain sequence and its context. In the original analysis: Estimation of nucleated cell counts was performed using reference gene primer amplification. Assay used: immunoSEQ multiplex PCR; TCRdb lists only in-frame clones, some missing. V and J calls and clone size are copied from that table; D and trimming were computed from the DNA. The sample records about 180,000 clones, around 85% being singletons. The V gene's germline CDR1 is ENHRY and CDR2 SYGVKD. V was trimmed by 0 bases and J by 2 bases, leaving 4 bases between them. The CDR3 is made up of 13 amino acids. Participants were placed into cohorts based on the clinical history they reported. This entry is derived from a study of blood T cell repertoires in COVID-19.

V usage is TRBV10-3 and J usage is TRBJ1-2; D call uncertain. Sequenced input: PBMCs or T cells enriched from blood (not recorded which). The sequence came from a man in his forties who had recovered from COVID-19. CDR3 sequence (DNA): TGTGCCATCAGTGAGTCTCGGAACTATGGCTACACCTTC. Translating it yields CAISESRNYGYTF.